Listed below are T cell receptor beta chains from one sample, sequenced in a study of breast tumors, draining lymph nodes, adjacent tissues. From the multiplex PCR reads, TCRdb called clonotypes with MiXCR, one entry per CDR3 protein. The table has roughly 86,000 distinct CDR3 sequences, roughly 20% seen once. Sequencing was done on a sample of axillary lymph node tissue. The receptors stem from a female donor with breast cancer. Some clones in this sample may be carry-over from other donors' samples. The CDR3 runs from the conserved cysteine through the conserved F or W. D genes are given only for firm matches. For some rows the clone size is stated as once, few or many, or as a class when expanded; others skip it.

CDR3	DNA	D	J	size	V
CASSTHFPGLAGAGSYEQYF	TGTGCCAGCAGCACCCACTTCCCGGGACTAGCGGGGGCCGGATCCTACGAGCAGTACTTC	TRBD2	TRBJ2-7	many	TRBV7-8
CASSQVLRSGNTIYF	TGTGCCAGCAGCCAAGTGCTTCGCTCTGGAAACACCATATATTTT	NA	TRBJ1-3	few	TRBV3-1
CAWSGEVRHNEQFF	TGTGCCTGGAGTGGGGAGGTAAGGCACAATGAGCAGTTCTTC	NA	TRBJ2-1	NA	TRBV30
CASSLSSGNQETQYF	TGCGCCAGCAGCTTGAGTAGCGGGAACCAAGAGACCCAGTACTTC	TRBD2	TRBJ2-5	many	TRBV5-1
CSASASGSGYYEQYF	TGCAGTGCTAGTGCTAGCGGGAGTGGGTACTACGAGCAGTACTTC	TRBD2	TRBJ2-7	many	TRBV20-1
CASSHDGTPTYEQYF	TGCGCCAGCAGCCATGACGGGACACCCACCTACGAGCAGTACTTC	NA	TRBJ2-7	many	TRBV4-3
CSAEGQSYEQYF	TGCAGTGCTGAGGGACAGTCCTACGAGCAGTACTTC	TRBD1	TRBJ2-7	many	TRBV20-1
CASSYGTGNTGELFF	TGTGCCAGCAGTTATGGGACAGGGAACACCGGGGAGCTGTTTTTT	TRBD1	TRBJ2-2	NA	TRBV6-2/TRBV6-3
CASSSRLGDNEKLFF	TGTGCCAGCAGCTCCAGATTGGGAGATAATGAAAAACTGTTTTTT	NA	TRBJ1-4	NA	TRBV28
CASSYAAGTGEVYTF	TGTGCCAGCAGTTACGCGGCCGGGACAGGGGAAGTCTACACCTTC	TRBD1	TRBJ1-2	many	TRBV6-5
CASSMVTYNEQFF	TGTGCCAGTAGTATGGTCACTTACAATGAGCAGTTCTTC	NA	TRBJ2-1	many	TRBV19
CASSLAPAAEQYF	TGTGCCAGCAGCTTAGCCCCGGCGGCCGAGCAGTACTTC	NA	TRBJ2-7	many	TRBV7-2
CASSLAPASYNEQFF	TGTGCCAGCAGTTTAGCGCCTGCCTCCTACAATGAGCAGTTCTTC	NA	TRBJ2-1	many	TRBV12-3/TRBV12-4
CATSRGGYGELFF	TGTGCCACCAGCAGGGGGGGGTACGGGGAGCTGTTTTTT	TRBD2	TRBJ2-2	many	TRBV15
CAWSVRSSGANVLTF	TGTGCCTGGAGTGTAAGGAGCTCTGGGGCCAACGTCCTGACTTTC	NA	TRBJ2-6	NA	TRBV30
CSARLGGTGEGYGYTF	TGCAGTGCTAGACTGGGGGGAACAGGGGAAGGCTATGGCTACACCTTC	TRBD1	TRBJ1-2	many	TRBV20-1
CASSPLAGGPRPDTQYF	TGTGCCAGCAGTCCTTTAGCGGGAGGGCCAAGGCCAGATACGCAGTATTTT	TRBD2	TRBJ2-3	few	TRBV27
CASSQIARYEGWVEKPFF	TGTGCCAGCAGCCAAATAGCAAGGTACGAGGGGTGGGTTGAAAAACCGTTTTTT	NA	TRBJ1-4	NA	TRBV14